The following is a TCR beta chain sequence with its context. Germline V lookup: CDR1 SGHNT, CDR2 YENEEA. Trimming pared 5 bases from V and 5 bases from J, leaving 21 bases between. The CDR3 sequence is 16 residues long. This entry belongs to a study of T cell responses to AZD1222 COVID-19 vaccine. Here immunoSEQ multiplex PCR was the method, and the copy in TCRdb shows in-frame clones only, minus some. This listing includes 150,000 or so clones. The rearrangement uses TRBV11-3 and TRBJ1-1; D possibly corresponds to TRBD1 (5 bases). The TCR sequence derives from an adult in good health. The sequenced material came from peripheral blood. For the CDR3, the DNA is TGTGCCAGCAGCCCAAGTGGGGCCCAGGTGGTTACTGAAGCTTTCTTT. Translated: CASSPSGAQVVTEAFF.